This T cell receptor (beta chain) originates from a study of shared clonotypes between healthy human individuals. Turning to the study itself: A few men and a couple of women, aged 18 to 49, were donors. Regarding the study as a whole: Some clonotypes were shared by all four sorted-subset donors, while others were not shared. The non-shared ones had lower generation probabilities than the shared ones.

Germline V gene sequence: CDR1 SGHNT, CDR2 YYREEE (reference sequence). The CDR3 loop spans 16 amino acids. V was clipped by 2 bases and J by 4 bases, with 18 bases between them. Terminally differentiated effector memory CD45RA+ cells were excluded by CCR7 positive selection of CD45RO-negative cells. For this clone: Its antigen is not known.

Each PCR replicate from the sorted subsets contained about 200 ng DNA, which is tens of thousands of T cell genomes. Produced via immunoSEQ multiplex PCR; TCRdb's table is partial and in-frame only. This sample has around 600,000 clones, with nearly 98% found just once. The source is a young man in good health. The sequencing sample was made of naive CD8+ T cells sorted from blood. The genes are TRBV5-4 and TRBJ1-2; a weak D match, TRBD1 (5 bases). CDR3 sequence: CASSLGAGDRAYGYTF. CDR3 nucleotides: TGTGCCAGCAGCTTAGGGGCGGGAGATAGGGCCTATGGCTACACCTTC.